This T cell receptor (beta chain) was captured in a study of shared clonotypes between healthy human individuals. V shed 0 bases and J 4 bases; nucleotides not matched to a gene: 5. The germline gives CDR1 SNHLY, CDR2 FYNNEI. The CDR3 spans 16 residues. The table came from immunoSEQ multiplex PCR; TCRdb's copy has only in-frame clones and leaves some out. This table has under 600,000 clones, roughly 97% appearing once. This rearrangement joins TRBV2 to TRBJ2-5; TRBD2 matches at 10 bases. The sample comprised naive CD4+ T cells sorted from blood. As for subset: CD45RA+ positively selected. This clonotype was obtained from a woman between 25 and 40 years old in good health. The CDR3 here is CASSEALAGAVETQYF. CDR3 DNA: TGTGCCAGCAGTGAAGCGCTAGCGGGAGCGGTAGAGACCCAGTACTTC.